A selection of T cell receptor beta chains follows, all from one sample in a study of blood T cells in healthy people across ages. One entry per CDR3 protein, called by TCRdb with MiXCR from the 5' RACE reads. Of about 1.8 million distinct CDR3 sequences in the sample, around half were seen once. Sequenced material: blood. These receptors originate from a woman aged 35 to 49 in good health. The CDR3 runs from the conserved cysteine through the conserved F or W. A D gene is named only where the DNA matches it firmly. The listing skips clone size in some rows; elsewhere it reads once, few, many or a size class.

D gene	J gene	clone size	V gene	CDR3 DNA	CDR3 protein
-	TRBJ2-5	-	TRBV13	TGTGCCAGCAGTCCGGCAGGGTGGAAGACCCAGTACTTC	CASSPAGWKTQYF
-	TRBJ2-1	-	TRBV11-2	TGTGCCAGCAGCTTGAAAGGATTACAGGGTGGGGTGGCGGGAAGTGGCAATGAGCAGTTCTTC	CASSLKGLQGGVAGSGNEQFF
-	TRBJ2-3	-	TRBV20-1	TGCAGTGCTCCCCTAGTCCTAGGGAGTACGCAGTATTTT	CSAPLVLGSTQYF
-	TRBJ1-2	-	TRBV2	TGTGCCAGCAGTGACGGCAAGGACGATCTCTATGGCTACACCTTC	CASSDGKDDLYGYTF
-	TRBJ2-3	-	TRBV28	TGTGCCAGCATCACCAGGGGCAGGGAGCTCACAGATACGCAGTATTTT	CASITRGRELTDTQYF
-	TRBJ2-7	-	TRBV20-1	TGCAGTGCTAATGTGGCCCTCGCCTACGAGCAGTACTTC	CSANVALAYEQYF
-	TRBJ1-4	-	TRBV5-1	TGCGCCAGCAGCTTGGATGTCAGTAATGAAAAACTGTTTTTT	CASSLDVSNEKLFF
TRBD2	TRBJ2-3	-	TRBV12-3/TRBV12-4	TGTGCCAGCAGCACAAACGGGGGGGGCGCAGATACGCAGTATTTT	CASSTNGGGADTQYF
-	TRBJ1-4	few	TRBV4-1	TGCGCCAGCAGCCAAGATCTGGCAGGGGAGATAGGAAAACTGTTTTTT	CASSQDLAGEIGKLFF
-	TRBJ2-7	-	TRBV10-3	TGTGCCACCAGCCCCCGGGGAGAGAAAGGGGAGCAGTACTTC	CATSPRGEKGEQYF
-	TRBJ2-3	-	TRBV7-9	TGTGCCAGCAGCTTAGGCAGGGGGACTTACACAGATACGCAGTATTTT	CASSLGRGTYTDTQYF
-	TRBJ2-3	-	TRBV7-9	TGTGCCAGCAGCTCCCGGACAGTCACGAATACGCAGTATTTT	CASSSRTVTNTQYF
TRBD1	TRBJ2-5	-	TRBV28	TGTGCCAGCAGTCTGACAGGGCCAGTCACCCAAGAGACCCAGTACTTT	CASSLTGPVTQETQYF
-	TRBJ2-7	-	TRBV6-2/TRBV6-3	TGTGCCAGCAGTTACTCGAGGGGGTCCCTCGGCGAGCAGTACTTC	CASSYSRGSLGEQYF
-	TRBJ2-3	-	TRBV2	TGTGCCAGCGGAGAAGGTCGGGGGCTGGTCACAGATACGCAGTATTTT	CASGEGRGLVTDTQYF
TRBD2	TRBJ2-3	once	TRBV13	TGTGCCAGCAGCCACAGAGGACTAGCGGGGGCTAGCACAGATACGCAGTATTTT	CASSHRGLAGASTDTQYF